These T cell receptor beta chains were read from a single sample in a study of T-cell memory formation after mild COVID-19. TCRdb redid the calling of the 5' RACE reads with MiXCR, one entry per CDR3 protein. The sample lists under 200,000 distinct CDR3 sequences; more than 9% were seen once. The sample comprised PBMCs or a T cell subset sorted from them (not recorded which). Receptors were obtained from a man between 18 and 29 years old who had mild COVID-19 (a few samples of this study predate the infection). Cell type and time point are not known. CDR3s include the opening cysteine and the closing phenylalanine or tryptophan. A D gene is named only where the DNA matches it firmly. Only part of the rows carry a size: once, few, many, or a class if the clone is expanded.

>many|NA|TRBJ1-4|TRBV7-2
CASSPQPANEKLFF
TGTGCCAGCAGCCCACAGCCGGCTAATGAAAAACTGTTTTTT
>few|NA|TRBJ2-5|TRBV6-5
CASRQFGREETQYF
TGTGCCAGCAGACAATTTGGCAGGGAAGAGACCCAGTACTTC
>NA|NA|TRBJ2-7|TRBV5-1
CASSLMGQEGYEQYF
TGCGCCAGCAGCTTGATGGGGCAGGAGGGGTACGAGCAGTACTTC
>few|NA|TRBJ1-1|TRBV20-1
CSASSPAGNTEAFF
TGCAGTGCTAGTTCCCCGGCAGGGAACACTGAAGCTTTCTTT
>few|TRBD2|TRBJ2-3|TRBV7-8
CASQERGAVTDTQYF
TGTGCCAGCCAAGAGCGGGGGGCGGTCACAGATACGCAGTATTTT
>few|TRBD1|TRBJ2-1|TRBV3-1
CASSQGQGSNEQFF
TGTGCCAGCAGCCAAGGACAGGGAAGCAATGAGCAGTTCTTC
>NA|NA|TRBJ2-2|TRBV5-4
CASMSPNTGELFF
TGTGCCAGCATGTCCCCTAACACCGGGGAGCTGTTTTTT
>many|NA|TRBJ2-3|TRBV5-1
CASSLTGSGDTQYF
TGCGCCAGCAGCCTCACAGGGTCGGGAGATACGCAGTATTTT
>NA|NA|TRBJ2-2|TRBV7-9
CASRSQGPNTGELFF
TGTGCCAGCAGATCACAGGGCCCGAACACCGGGGAGCTGTTTTTT
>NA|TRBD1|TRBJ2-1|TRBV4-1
CASSQLPGQGGWNEQFF
TGCGCCAGCAGCCAGCTACCGGGACAGGGGGGATGGAATGAGCAGTTCTTC
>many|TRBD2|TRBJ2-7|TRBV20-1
CSASRGGWSEQYF
TGCAGCGCTAGCCGCGGGGGGTGGAGCGAGCAGTACTTC
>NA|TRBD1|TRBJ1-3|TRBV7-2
CASSQTGSGNTIYF
TGTGCCAGCAGCCAGACAGGGTCTGGAAACACCATATATTTT
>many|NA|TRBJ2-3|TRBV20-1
CSAAGSGTDTQYF
TGCAGTGCGGCAGGGTCAGGGACAGATACGCAGTATTTT
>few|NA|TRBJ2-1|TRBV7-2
CASSPRRRDEQFF
TGTGCCAGCAGCCCTCGCAGGAGGGATGAGCAGTTCTTC
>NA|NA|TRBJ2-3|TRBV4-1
CASSQDRRTWEEDTQYF
TGCGCCAGCAGCCAAGATCGACGGACCTGGGAGGAAGATACGCAGTATTTT
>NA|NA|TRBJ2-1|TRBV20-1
CSASGLTSSYNEQFF
TGCAGTGCTAGCGGGCTTACGAGCTCCTACAATGAGCAGTTCTTC
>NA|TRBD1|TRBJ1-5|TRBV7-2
CASRLDRVNQPQHF
TGTGCCAGCAGGCTAGACAGGGTCAATCAGCCCCAGCATTTT
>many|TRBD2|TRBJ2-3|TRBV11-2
CASSFRERGGPSTDTQYF
TGTGCCAGCAGCTTCCGGGAGCGGGGGGGCCCTAGCACAGATACGCAGTATTTT
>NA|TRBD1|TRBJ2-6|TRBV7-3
CASSPGQGIDGANVLTF
TGTGCCAGCAGTCCGGGACAGGGGATTGATGGGGCCAACGTCCTGACTTTC
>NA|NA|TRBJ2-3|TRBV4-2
CASSQETRTPDTQYF
TGTGCCAGCAGCCAAGAGACTAGAACCCCAGATACGCAGTATTTT
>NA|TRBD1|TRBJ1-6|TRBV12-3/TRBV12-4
CASSSKGTGTLPLHF
TGTGCCAGCAGTTCCAAGGGGACAGGCACCCTGCCCCTCCACTTT
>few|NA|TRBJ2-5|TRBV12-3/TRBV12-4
CASSLNPPGETQYF
TGTGCCAGCAGTTTGAACCCCCCGGGAGAGACCCAGTACTTC
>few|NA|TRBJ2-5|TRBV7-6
CASSLVRSETQYF
TGTGCCAGCAGCTTAGTCAGGTCAGAGACCCAGTACTTC
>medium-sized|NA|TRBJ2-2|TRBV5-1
CASSSNGANANTGELFF
TGCGCCAGCAGCTCGAACGGGGCTAACGCGAACACCGGGGAGCTGTTTTTT
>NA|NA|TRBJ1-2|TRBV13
CASSPQSGNIYGYTF
TGTGCCAGCAGCCCCCAGTCCGGCAACATCTATGGCTACACCTTC
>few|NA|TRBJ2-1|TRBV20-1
CSARPGASVKPLLSYNEQFF
TGCAGTGCTCGGCCAGGCGCCTCCGTGAAGCCACTCCTCTCCTACAATGAGCAGTTCTTC
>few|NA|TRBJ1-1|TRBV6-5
CASSPGQFTEAFF
TGTGCCAGCAGTCCTGGGCAGTTCACTGAAGCTTTCTTT
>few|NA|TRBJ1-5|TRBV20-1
CSQTQGLNQPQHF
TGCAGCCAAACACAGGGTCTTAATCAGCCCCAGCATTTT
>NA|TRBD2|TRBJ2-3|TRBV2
CASTPSGGPQYF
TGTGCCAGCACCCCTAGCGGGGGGCCCCAGTATTTT
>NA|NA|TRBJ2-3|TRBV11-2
CASSLGFADTQYF
TGTGCCAGCAGCTTAGGTTTTGCAGATACGCAGTATTTT
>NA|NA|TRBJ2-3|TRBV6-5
CASSILGSRPDTQYF
TGTGCCAGCAGTATCCTGGGTAGCAGACCAGATACGCAGTATTTT
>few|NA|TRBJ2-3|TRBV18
CASSPPADADTQYF
TGTGCCAGCTCACCACCGGCCGATGCAGATACGCAGTATTTT
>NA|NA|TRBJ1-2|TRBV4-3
CASSQDGRGSYGYTF
TGCGCCAGCAGCCAAGATGGACGCGGCAGCTATGGCTACACCTTC
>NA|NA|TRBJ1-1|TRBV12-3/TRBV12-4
CASSNTGSTEAFF
TGTGCCAGCAGTAACACAGGGTCCACTGAAGCTTTCTTT
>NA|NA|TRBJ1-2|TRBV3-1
CASSQGRGVEYGYTF
TGTGCCAGCAGCCAAGGCCGGGGGGTGGAGTATGGCTACACCTTC
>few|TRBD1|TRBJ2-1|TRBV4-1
CASTPGQGAVNEQFF
TGCGCCAGCACTCCGGGACAGGGGGCTGTGAATGAGCAGTTCTTC
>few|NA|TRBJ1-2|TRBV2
CASSELGASYGYTF
TGTGCCAGCAGTGAATTAGGAGCTAGCTATGGCTACACCTTC
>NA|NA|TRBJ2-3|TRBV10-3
CAISRDGLSTDTQYF
TGTGCCATCAGTCGGGACGGGCTAAGCACAGATACGCAGTATTTT
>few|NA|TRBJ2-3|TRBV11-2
CASKSEGTQYF
TGTGCCAGCAAATCCGAGGGGACGCAGTATTTT
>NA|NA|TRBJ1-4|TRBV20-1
CSAFSGRNEKLFF
TGCAGTGCCTTCTCAGGGAGAAATGAAAAACTGTTTTTT
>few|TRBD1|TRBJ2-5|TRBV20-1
CSPPGLGGGETQYF
TGCAGCCCACCCGGTCTAGGGGGCGGGGAGACCCAGTACTTC
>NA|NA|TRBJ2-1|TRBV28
CASSGGLSSYNEQFF
TGTGCCAGCAGTGGGGGGTTGAGCTCCTACAATGAGCAGTTCTTC
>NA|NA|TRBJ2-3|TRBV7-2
CASSVGLTSTDTQYF
TGTGCCAGCAGCGTGGGACTTACAAGCACAGATACGCAGTATTTT
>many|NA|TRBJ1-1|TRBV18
CASSPPLVYREWGDYEAFF
TGTGCCAGCTCACCACCGTTGGTTTACAGGGAGTGGGGGGATTATGAAGCTTTCTTT
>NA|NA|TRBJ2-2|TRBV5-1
CASIPGDTGELFF
TGCGCCAGCATCCCGGGGGACACCGGGGAGCTGTTTTTT
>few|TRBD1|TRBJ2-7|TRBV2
CATRQGANEQYF
TGTGCCACCAGACAGGGGGCCAACGAGCAGTACTTC
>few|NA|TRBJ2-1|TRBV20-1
CSAREDRQQFF
TGCAGTGCTAGAGAGGACCGCCAGCAGTTCTTC
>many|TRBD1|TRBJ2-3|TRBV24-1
CATSPGTGRSTDTQYF
TGTGCCACCAGCCCCGGGACAGGGCGCAGCACAGATACGCAGTATTTT
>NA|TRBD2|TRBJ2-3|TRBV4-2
CASSQVSSGVRTDTQYF
TGTGCCAGCAGCCAAGTCTCCAGCGGGGTGCGCACAGATACGCAGTATTTT
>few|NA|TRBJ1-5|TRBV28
CASSAPNTRSPQHF
TGTGCCAGCAGTGCACCGAATACGCGCTCACCCCAGCATTTT
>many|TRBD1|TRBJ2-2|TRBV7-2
CASSPQGAGELFF
TGTGCCAGCAGCCCTCAGGGGGCCGGGGAGCTGTTTTTT